This TCR beta chain comes out of a study of spatial heterogeneity in lung cancer. Study-level points and caveats: Tumor TCRs that were ubiquitous and expanded showed up in blood more at resection than follow-up.

All TCR cDNA molecules were individually tagged with a unique molecular identifier. TCRdb reanalysed the 5' RACE reads using MiXCR and keeps one entry per CDR3 protein. The top ten hold about 26% of the sample, which has 25,000 or so distinct CDR3 sequences, 9.5% to 15% seen once. The CDR3 runs to 15 residues. Germline CDR1 and CDR2: SNHLY and FYNNEI. Trimming removed 6 bases from V and 5 bases from J; junction bases left unmatched: 10. The time point was: sample taken at primary tumor resection. The study sequenced unsorted whole RNA from tumor, nontumor lung or frozen PBMC. The cohort: 70 to 75 early-stage, untreated non-small cell lung cancer patients. Many counts were recorded for this clonotype. Its antigen is unidentified.

This clonotype originated in a female donor with early-stage non-small cell lung cancer. This chain uses TRBV2 with TRBJ1-5; 7 bases are shared with TRBD1. Sequencing used PBMCs, obtained at surgery. The CDR3 DNA follows: TGTGCCAGCAGATGGTGGCAGGGGGTGGATCAGCCCCAGCATTTT. The encoded protein is CASRWWQGVDQPQHF. The full variable domain, its missing parts supplied by reference TRBV2 and TRBJ1-5, is EPEVTQTPSHQVTQMGQEVILRCVPISNHLYFYWYRQILGQKVEFLVSFYNNEISEKSEIFDDQFSVERPDGSNFTLKIRSTKLEDSAMYFCASRWWQGVDQPQHFGDGTRLSIL.